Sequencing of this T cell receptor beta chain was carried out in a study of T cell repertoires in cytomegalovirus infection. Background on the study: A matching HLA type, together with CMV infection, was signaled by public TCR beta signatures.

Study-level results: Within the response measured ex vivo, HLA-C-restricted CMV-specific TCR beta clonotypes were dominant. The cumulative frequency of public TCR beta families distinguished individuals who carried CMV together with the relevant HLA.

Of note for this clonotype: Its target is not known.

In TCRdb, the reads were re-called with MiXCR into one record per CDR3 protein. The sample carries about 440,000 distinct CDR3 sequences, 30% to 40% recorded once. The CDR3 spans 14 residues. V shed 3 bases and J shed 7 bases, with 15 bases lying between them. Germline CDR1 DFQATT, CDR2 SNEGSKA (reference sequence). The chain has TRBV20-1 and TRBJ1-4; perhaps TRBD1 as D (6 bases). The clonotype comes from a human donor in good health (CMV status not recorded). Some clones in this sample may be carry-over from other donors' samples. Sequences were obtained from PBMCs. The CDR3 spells CSASYRELGEKLFF. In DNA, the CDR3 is TGCAGTGCTAGTTACAGGGAACTGGGTGAAAAACTGTTTTTT.